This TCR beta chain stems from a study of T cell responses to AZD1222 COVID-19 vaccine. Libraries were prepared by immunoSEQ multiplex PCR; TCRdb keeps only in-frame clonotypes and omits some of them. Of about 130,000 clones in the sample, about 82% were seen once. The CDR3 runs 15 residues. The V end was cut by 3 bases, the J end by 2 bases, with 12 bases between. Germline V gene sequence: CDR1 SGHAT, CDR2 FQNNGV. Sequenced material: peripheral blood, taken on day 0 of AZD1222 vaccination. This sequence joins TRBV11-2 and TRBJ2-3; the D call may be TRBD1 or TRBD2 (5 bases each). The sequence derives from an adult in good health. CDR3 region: CASSLRDRNTDTQYF. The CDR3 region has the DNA TGTGCCAGCAGCTTGAGGGACCGCAACACAGATACGCAGTATTTT.